The clone carrying this TCR beta chain was seen a handful of times. A much larger clone lies one base from this, so it may be a read error. Between about 17 and 34 mg of unsorted bulk tissue served as the source from which RNA and DNA were co-extracted. This record comes from a study of tumor-infiltrating lymphocytes in primary liver carcinoma. About the study: The tumors, T1-T3 N0M0 lesions, were roughly 4.2 to 10 cm across.

The CDR3 runs 16 residues. Germline assignment: CDR1 MDHEN and CDR2 SYDVKM. Trimming removed 6 bases from V and 0 bases from J, with 18 bases in between. A primer matching the constant region was used to make TCR beta cDNA from approximately 0.45 ug of total RNA. Amplification in three nested multiplex PCR rounds with slightly modified ARM-PCR gave rise to TCR beta libraries. The first two PCR rounds used TRBV1-TRBV30 primers with a Cbeta primer, about 9 cycles each. TCRdb analysed the multiplex PCR reads with MiXCR anew, one entry per CDR3 protein. This sample has 50,000 or so distinct CDR3 sequences; over 75% occur once, and the top ten carry approximately 25%.

This sequence originates from a man between 35 and 55 years old with primary liver carcinoma and hepatitis B virus infection. J is TRBJ2-7 and V is TRBV28, with D tentatively TRBD1 (6 bases). Sample: liver tumor tissue from sampling region 5. As to subset: tumor region T5, tumor centre. The CDR3 DNA reads as TGTGCCAGCAGGGGGGCTTCGATAGGCCTCTCCTACGAGCAGTACTTC. Translated: CASRGASIGLSYEQYF.